Following are 20 T cell receptor beta chains from one sample sequenced in a study of control samples from healthy donors and cancer patients. The assay was immunoSEQ multiplex PCR, and TCRdb's table has in-frame clones only and misses some. The sample lists 150,000 or so clones, roughly 94% occurring once. Sequences were obtained from blood. The origin of the receptors is a woman in her 40s in good health.

The V gene is TRBV5-1, the J gene TRBJ2-3; 13 positions match TRBD2. This CDR3 comprises 21 residues. Germline V gene data show CDR1 as SGHRS and CDR2 as YFSETQ. V lost 3 bases to trimming and J lost 0 bases; unmatched junction nucleotides: 16. The CDR3 reads CASSWVEGLAGVFSSTDTQYF. CDR3 nucleotides: TGCGCCAGCAGCTGGGTAGAAGGACTAGCGGGGGTTTTCTCTAGCACAGATACGCAGTATTTT.

The chain is built from TRBV11-2 and TRBJ2-7; the D is unclear. Germline CDR1 and CDR2: SGHAT and FQNNGV. Between the trimmed V and J ends, which lost 1 base and 2 bases, there was a span of 15 bases. The CDR3 is 16 amino acids. The CDR3 DNA reads TGTGCCAGCAGCTTAGGGGCAGGCCGAGTTACCTACGAGCAGTACTTC. It encodes CASSLGAGRVTYEQYF.

The rearrangement uses TRBV27 and TRBJ2-7; D is unresolved. Germline V gene lookup returns CDR1 MNHEY and CDR2 SMNVEV (reference sequence). The CDR3 is 14 residues long. The V end lost 6 bases, the J end lost 3 bases, and 15 bases lay between the germline ends. The CDR3 sequence: CASRRPGLGYEQYF. The DNA of the CDR3 is TGTGCCAGCAGACGGCCGGGCTTGGGCTACGAGCAGTACTTC.

This chain connects TRBV6-6 to TRBJ1-1; the D is unclear. Deletions cut 4 bases from V and 8 bases from J, with 11 bases between. CDR1 is MNHNY, CDR2 SVGAGI, per germline (reference sequence). This CDR3 spans 12 amino acids. DNA of the CDR3: TGTGCCAGCAGTTCTACCCTGGAGGAAGCTTTCTTT. Amino acids: CASSSTLEEAFF.

The chain recombines TRBV5-1 with TRBJ1-1; TRBD1 is a possible D gene (5 bases). CDR1 and CDR2 from the germline V gene are SGHRS and YFSETQ. Trimming removed 1 base at V and 1 base at J, with 17 bases between. This CDR3 is 17 amino acids long. The CDR3 spells CASSLTPQGLANTEAFF. In DNA, the CDR3 is TGCGCCAGCAGCTTGACTCCCCAGGGTCTAGCGAACACTGAAGCTTTCTTT.

This clone occurred a few times. Different DNA sequences within this sample yield the same CDR3. The chain has TRBV6-5 and TRBJ1-2; 7 nucleotides line up with TRBD1. The length of the CDR3 is 12 residues. Trimming at V came to 6 bases and at J to 2 bases, leaving 0 bases not matched to a gene. CDR1 is MNHEY and CDR2 is SVGAGI in the germline V gene. CDR3 region: CASRTGNYGYTF. The CDR3 DNA reads as TGTGCCAGCAGGACAGGGAACTATGGCTACACCTTC.

The rearrangement joins TRBV2 to TRBJ1-2, with D maybe TRBD1 (5 bases). V lost 6 bases to trimming and J lost 4 bases, with 21 bases between them. This CDR3 is 16 amino acids long. Per the germline V gene, CDR1 is SNHLY and CDR2 is FYNNEI. The DNA of the CDR3 is TGTGCCAGCAGACTACACGGGGCCAGTCAAACCTATGGCTACACCTTC. Protein product: CASRLHGASQTYGYTF.

The rearrangement joins TRBV29-1 to TRBJ2-1; possibly TRBD1 for D (6 bases). The CDR3 has 11 residues. Germline CDR1 is SQVTM and CDR2 is ANQGSEA. V was clipped by 5 bases and J by 7 bases, with 9 bases between them. CDR3 region: CSVQGRNEQFF. The DNA for the CDR3 is TGCAGCGTTCAGGGGCGGAATGAGCAGTTCTTC.

This clone occurred a few times. The chain combines TRBV2 with TRBJ2-4; tentative D call: TRBD2 (7 bases). CDR1 SNHLY and CDR2 FYNNEI come from the germline V gene. The V and J ends lost 7 bases and 0 bases respectively, with 22 bases between them. This CDR3 has 18 amino acids. The DNA for the CDR3 is TGTGCCAGCAAAGTGGATAGGGGGACTACTTTAGCCAAAAACATTCAGTACTTC. This sequence encodes CASKVDRGTTLAKNIQYF. The full variable domain, its missing parts supplied by reference TRBV2 and TRBJ2-4, is EPEVTQTPSHQVTQMGQEVILRCVPISNHLYFYWYRQILGQKVEFLVSFYNNEISEKSEIFDDQFSVERPDGSNFTLKIRSTKLEDSAMYFCASKVDRGTTLAKNIQYFGAGTRLSVL.

The chain is built from TRBV7-9 and TRBJ1-2, with D hard to call. Between the trimmed V and J ends, which lost 6 bases and 7 bases, there was a span of 18 bases. CDR1 and CDR2 (germline): SEHNR, FQNEAQ (reference sequence). The CDR3 runs 14 residues. The CDR3 sequence: CASRKEGVEGGYTF. CDR3 nucleotides: TGTGCCAGCAGGAAGGAGGGCGTGGAGGGTGGCTACACCTTC. Looking up the rest from reference TRBV7-9 and TRBJ1-2 gives the full variable domain: DTGVSQNPRHKITKRGQNVTFRCDPISEHNRLYWYRQTLGQGPEFLTYFQNEAQLEKSRLLSDRFSAERPKGSFSTLEIQRTEQGDSAMYLCASRKEGVEGGYTFGSGTRLTVV.

The chain combines TRBV10-3 with TRBJ2-6; D perhaps matches TRBD1 (6 bases). The CDR3 loop spans 13 amino acids. The germline V and J ends were trimmed by 10 bases and 2 bases, with 9 bases remaining between them. CDR1 ENHRY and CDR2 SYGVKD come from the germline V gene. This CDR3 is CATTGPGANVLTF. The CDR3 DNA reads as TGTGCCACGACAGGTCCTGGGGCCAACGTCCTGACTTTC.

The rearrangement joins TRBV14 to TRBJ2-5; 8 bases line up with TRBD1. Germline CDR1 SGHDN, CDR2 FVKESK. The V segment lost 1 base and the J segment 5 bases; nucleotides outside the gene matches: 12. This CDR3 spans 17 amino acids. The CDR3 DNA reads TGTGCCAGCAGCCAAGCTCGACAGGGGAAGGCAGTGGAGACCCAGTACTTC. Amino acids: CASSQARQGKAVETQYF.

This chain uses TRBV19 with TRBJ2-2; D is ambiguous. V was pared by 8 bases and J by 0 bases, with 10 bases between. Germline V lookup: CDR1 LNHDA, CDR2 SQIVND (reference sequence). This CDR3 spans 14 amino acids. CDR3 loop: CASLRRANTGELFF. The CDR3 DNA reads TGTGCCAGTTTACGCCGGGCGAACACCGGGGAGCTGTTTTTT.

V and J are TRBV27 and TRBJ1-1; 7 bases line up with TRBD1. CDR1 MNHEY and CDR2 SMNVEV come from the germline V gene (reference sequence). The J segment lost 2 bases and the V segment lost 7 bases, leaving 13 bases of the junction unmatched. The CDR3 sequence is 16 residues long. The CDR3 is CASNRDRAPLNTEAFF. The CDR3 nucleotides read TGTGCCAGCAACCGAGACAGGGCCCCCCTCAACACTGAAGCTTTCTTT.

The CDR3 sequence: CASSIAAPEKLFF. CDR3 DNA: TGTGCCAGTAGTATAGCGGCACCTGAAAAACTGTTTTTT. The genes are TRBV19 and TRBJ1-4; D gene unclear. Germline-derived CDR1 and CDR2 are LNHDA and SQIVND (reference sequence). Trimming pared 1 base from V and 7 bases from J, leaving 7 bases between. The CDR3 consists of 13 residues.

This chain links TRBV18 with TRBJ1-1; D not resolved. V was clipped by 1 base and J by 3 bases, with 9 bases between them. This CDR3 spans 14 amino acids. Germline V gene lookup returns CDR1 KGHSH and CDR2 LQKENI. CDR3 nucleotide sequence: TGTGCCAGCTCACCACTCGGAAAAGACACTGAAGCTTTCTTT. Its translation: CASSPLGKDTEAFF.

The rearrangement links TRBV5-1 to TRBJ2-1, with TRBD2 matching 11 bases. Germline V gives CDR1 SGHRS, CDR2 YFSETQ. Trimming cost V 2 bases and J 6 bases; bases outside gene matches: 1. The CDR3 has 14 amino acids. The CDR3 DNA reads TGCGCCAGCAGCTTCACTAGCGGGGGCAATGAGCAGTTCTTC. Residues: CASSFTSGGNEQFF. The full variable domain, completed using reference TRBV5-1 and TRBJ2-1, is KAGVTQTPRYLIKTRGQQVTLSCSPISGHRSVSWYQQTPGQGLQFLFEYFSETQRNKGNFPGRFSGRQFSNSRSEMNVSTLELGDSALYLCASSFTSGGNEQFFGPGTRLTVL.

The gene calls are TRBV7-9 and TRBJ2-7; D perhaps matches TRBD1 (6 bases). This CDR3 contains 14 residues. The V and J ends lost 4 bases and 3 bases respectively, with 13 bases between them. Germline CDR1 is SEHNR and CDR2 is FQNEAQ (reference sequence). The chain's CDR3 is CASSSHRALYEQYF. The CDR3 bases are TGTGCCAGCAGCTCACACAGGGCCCTCTACGAGCAGTACTTC.

The chain uses TRBV14 and TRBJ1-3; no clear D gene. The CDR3 loop spans 13 amino acids. Trimming stripped 1 base from V and 4 bases from J, with 5 bases between. Germline V gene sequence: CDR1 SGHDN, CDR2 FVKESK. CDR3: CASSQVAGNTIYF. CDR3 bases: TGTGCCAGCAGCCAAGTGGCAGGAAACACCATATATTTT.

This clone was found a few times. The rearrangement joins TRBV4-1 to TRBJ1-6; 9 bases agree with TRBD1. The J segment lost 8 bases and the V segment lost 4 bases, leaving 6 bases of the junction unmatched. The CDR3 has 15 residues. In germline, CDR1 is MGHRA, CDR2 YSYEKL. The CDR3 reads CASSRAGTGYSPLHF. The CDR3 nucleotides are TGCGCCAGCAGCCGTGCCGGGACAGGGTATTCACCCCTCCACTTT.